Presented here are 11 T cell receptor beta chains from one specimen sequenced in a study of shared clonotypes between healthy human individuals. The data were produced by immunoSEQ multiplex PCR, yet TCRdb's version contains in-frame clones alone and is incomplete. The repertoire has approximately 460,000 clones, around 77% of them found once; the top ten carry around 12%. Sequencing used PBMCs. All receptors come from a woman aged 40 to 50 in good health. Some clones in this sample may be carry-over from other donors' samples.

Here the CDR3 DNA reads TGCGCCAGCAGCCAAGGCCAGGGGGAGCTGTTTTTT. Encoded protein: CASSQGQGELFF. The chain uses TRBV4-3 and TRBJ2-2; the D is unclear. CDR1 and CDR2 from the germline V gene are LGHNA and YSLEER. Trimming left V 1 base short and J 8 bases short, with 5 bases between. This CDR3 has 12 residues.

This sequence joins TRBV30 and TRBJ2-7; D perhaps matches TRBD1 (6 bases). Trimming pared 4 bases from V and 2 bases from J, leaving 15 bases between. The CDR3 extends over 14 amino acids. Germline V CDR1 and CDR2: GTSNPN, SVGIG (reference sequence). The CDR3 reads CAWTRGHGPYEQYF. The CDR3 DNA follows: TGTGCCTGGACCCGGGGACACGGACCCTACGAGCAGTACTTC.

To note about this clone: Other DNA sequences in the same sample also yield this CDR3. CDR3 nucleotides: TGCAGCGTTGCAGGGGTAGACCCCAATCAGCCCCAGCATTTT. Translating gives CSVAGVDPNQPQHF. The chain joins TRBV29-1 to TRBJ1-5; tentatively, D is TRBD1 (6 bases). The CDR3 loop spans 14 amino acids. V gave up 4 bases and J gave up 3 bases, with 13 bases separating them. Per the germline V gene, CDR1 is SQVTM and CDR2 is ANQGSEA.

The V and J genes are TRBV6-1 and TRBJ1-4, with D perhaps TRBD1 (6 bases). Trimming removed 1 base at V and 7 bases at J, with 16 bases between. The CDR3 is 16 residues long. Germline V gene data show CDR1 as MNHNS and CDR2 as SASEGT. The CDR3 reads CASSEGGATRIEKLFF. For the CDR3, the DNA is TGTGCCAGCAGTGAAGGGGGGGCAACTCGGATTGAAAAACTGTTTTTT.

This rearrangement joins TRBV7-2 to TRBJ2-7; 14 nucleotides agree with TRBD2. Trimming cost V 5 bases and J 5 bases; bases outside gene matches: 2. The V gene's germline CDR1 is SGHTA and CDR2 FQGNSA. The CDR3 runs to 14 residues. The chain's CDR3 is CASSKTSGGDEQYF. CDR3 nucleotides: TGTGCCAGCAGCAAGACTAGCGGGGGGGACGAGCAGTACTTC.

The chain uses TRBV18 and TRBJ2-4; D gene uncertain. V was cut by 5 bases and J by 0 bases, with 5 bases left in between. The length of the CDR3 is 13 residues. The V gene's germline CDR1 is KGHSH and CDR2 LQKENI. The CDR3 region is CASSDIAKNIQYF. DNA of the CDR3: TGTGCCAGCTCAGATATAGCCAAAAACATTCAGTACTTC.

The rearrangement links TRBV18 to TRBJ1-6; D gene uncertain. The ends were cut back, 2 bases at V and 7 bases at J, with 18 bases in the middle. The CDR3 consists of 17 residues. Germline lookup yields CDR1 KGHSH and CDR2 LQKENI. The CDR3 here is CASSPSGSRRVNSPLHF. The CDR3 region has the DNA TGTGCCAGCTCACCATCGGGATCCCGCCGGGTGAATTCACCCCTCCACTTT.

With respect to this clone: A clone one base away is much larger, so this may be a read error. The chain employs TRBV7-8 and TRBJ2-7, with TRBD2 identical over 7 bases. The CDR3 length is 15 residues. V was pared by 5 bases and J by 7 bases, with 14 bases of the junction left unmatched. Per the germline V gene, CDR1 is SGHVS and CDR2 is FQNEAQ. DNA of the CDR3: TGTGCCAGCAGCCCTTTCGACGGGGGGATTGGGGAGCAGTACTTC. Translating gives CASSPFDGGIGEQYF.

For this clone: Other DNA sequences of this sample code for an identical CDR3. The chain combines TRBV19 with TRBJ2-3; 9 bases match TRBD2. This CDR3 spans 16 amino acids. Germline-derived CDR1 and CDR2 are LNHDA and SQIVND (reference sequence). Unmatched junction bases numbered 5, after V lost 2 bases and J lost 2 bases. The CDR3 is CASSISSGSPTDTQYF. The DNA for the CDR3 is TGTGCCAGTAGTATAAGTAGCGGGAGTCCCACAGATACGCAGTATTTT.

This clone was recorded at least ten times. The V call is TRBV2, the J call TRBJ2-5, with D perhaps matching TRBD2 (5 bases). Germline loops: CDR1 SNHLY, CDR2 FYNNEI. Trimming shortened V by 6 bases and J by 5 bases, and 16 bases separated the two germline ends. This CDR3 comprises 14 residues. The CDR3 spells CASRTPADGETQYF. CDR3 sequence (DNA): TGTGCCAGCAGAACCCCAGCGGACGGGGAGACCCAGTACTTC.

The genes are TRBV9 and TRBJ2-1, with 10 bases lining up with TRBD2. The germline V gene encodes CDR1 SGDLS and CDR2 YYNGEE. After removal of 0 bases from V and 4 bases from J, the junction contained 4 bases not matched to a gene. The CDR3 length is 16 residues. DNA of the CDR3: TGTGCCAGCAGCGTAGGCGGACTAGCGGAATACAATGAGCAGTTCTTC. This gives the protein CASSVGGLAEYNEQFF.